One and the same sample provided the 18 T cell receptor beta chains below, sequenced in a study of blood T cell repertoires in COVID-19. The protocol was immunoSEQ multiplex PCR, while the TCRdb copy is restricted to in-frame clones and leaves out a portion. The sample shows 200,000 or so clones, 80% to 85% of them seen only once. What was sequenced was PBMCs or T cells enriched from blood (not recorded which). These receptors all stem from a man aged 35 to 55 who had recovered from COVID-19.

The CDR3 loop is CATSDPGTAQETQYF. The CDR3 DNA reads as TGTGCCACCAGTGACCCCGGGACAGCACAAGAGACCCAGTACTTC. This chain joins TRBV24-1 and TRBJ2-5, with 7 bases aligning to TRBD1. The V gene end was trimmed by 4 bases and the J gene end by 2 bases; junction bases not matched to a gene: 6. Germline V gives CDR1 KGHDR, CDR2 SFDVKD. The CDR3 is 15 amino acids.

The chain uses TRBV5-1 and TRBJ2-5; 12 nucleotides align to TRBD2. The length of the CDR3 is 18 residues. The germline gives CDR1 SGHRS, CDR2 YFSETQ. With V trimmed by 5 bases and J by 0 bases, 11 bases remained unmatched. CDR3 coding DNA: TGCGCCAGCAGGCGGGGGACTAGCGGGCGACAATACCAAGAGACCCAGTACTTC. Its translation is CASRRGTSGRQYQETQYF.

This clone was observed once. The DNA of the CDR3 is TGTGCCAGCAGCTTTTTGACTAGCAGCACCGGGGAGCTGTTTTTT. It translates to CASSFLTSSTGELFF. J is TRBJ2-2 and V is TRBV7-8; the match to TRBD2 covers 7 bases. CDR1 SGHVS and CDR2 FQNEAQ come from the germline V gene. J gave up 4 bases and V 3 bases, and 5 bases lay outside the gene matches. The CDR3 is 15 residues long.

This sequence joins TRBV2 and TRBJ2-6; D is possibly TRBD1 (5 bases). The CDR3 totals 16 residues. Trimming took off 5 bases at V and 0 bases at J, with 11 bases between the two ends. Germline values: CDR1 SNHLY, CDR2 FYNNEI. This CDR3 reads CASSYRQSSGANVLTF. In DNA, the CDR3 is TGTGCCAGCAGTTACCGACAGAGCTCTGGGGCCAACGTCCTGACTTTC.

The CDR3 region is CATTEPPRQGAYGYTF. The CDR3, as DNA: TGTGCCACCACCGAACCCCCTAGACAGGGTGCCTATGGCTACACCTTC. The chain links TRBV24-1 to TRBJ1-2; TRBD1 aligns across 7 bases. The germline V gene encodes CDR1 KGHDR and CDR2 SFDVKD. With 8 bases clipped from V and 4 bases from J, the junction kept 15 bases outside the gene matches. The CDR3 is 16 amino acids.

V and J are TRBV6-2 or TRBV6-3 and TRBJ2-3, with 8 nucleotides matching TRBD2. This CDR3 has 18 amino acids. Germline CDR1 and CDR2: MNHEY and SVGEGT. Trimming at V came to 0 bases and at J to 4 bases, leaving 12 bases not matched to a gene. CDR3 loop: CASSYSLGAGVGADTQYF. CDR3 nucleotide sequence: TGTGCCAGCAGTTACTCCCTGGGAGCGGGGGTAGGGGCAGATACGCAGTATTTT.

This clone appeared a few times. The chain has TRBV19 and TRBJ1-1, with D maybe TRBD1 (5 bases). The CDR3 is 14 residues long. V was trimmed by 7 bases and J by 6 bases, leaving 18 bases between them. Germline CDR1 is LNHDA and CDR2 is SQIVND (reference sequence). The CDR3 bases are TGTGCCAGTATGATTGGGGGAGGAGTATCTGAAGCTTTCTTT. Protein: CASMIGGGVSEAFF.

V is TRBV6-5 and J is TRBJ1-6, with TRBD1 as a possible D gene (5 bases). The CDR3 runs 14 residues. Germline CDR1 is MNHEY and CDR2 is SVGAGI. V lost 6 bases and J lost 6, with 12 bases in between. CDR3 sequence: CASRSYQGNSPLHF. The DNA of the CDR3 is TGTGCCAGCAGGTCTTATCAGGGTAATTCACCCCTCCACTTT.

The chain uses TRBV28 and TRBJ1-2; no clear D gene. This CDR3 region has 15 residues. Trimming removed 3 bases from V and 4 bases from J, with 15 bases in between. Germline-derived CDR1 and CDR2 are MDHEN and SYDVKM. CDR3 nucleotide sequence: TGTGCCAGCAGTTTCCGACCTAATGGAGCCTATGGCTACACCTTC. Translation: CASSFRPNGAYGYTF.

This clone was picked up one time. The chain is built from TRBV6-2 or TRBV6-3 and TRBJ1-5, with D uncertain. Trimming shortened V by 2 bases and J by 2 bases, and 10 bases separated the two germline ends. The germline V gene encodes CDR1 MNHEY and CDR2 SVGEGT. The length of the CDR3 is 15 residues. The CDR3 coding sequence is TGTGCCAGCAGTTACGGCGGCTCGGGCAATCAGCCCCAGCATTTT. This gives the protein CASSYGGSGNQPQHF.

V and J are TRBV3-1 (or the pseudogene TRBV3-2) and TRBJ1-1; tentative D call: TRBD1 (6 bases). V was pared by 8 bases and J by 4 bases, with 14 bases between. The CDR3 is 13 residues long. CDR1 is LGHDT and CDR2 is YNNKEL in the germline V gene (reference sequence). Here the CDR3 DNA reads TGTGCCAGCCTCGCGTTAGGGGGCACTGAAGCTTTCTTT. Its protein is CASLALGGTEAFF.

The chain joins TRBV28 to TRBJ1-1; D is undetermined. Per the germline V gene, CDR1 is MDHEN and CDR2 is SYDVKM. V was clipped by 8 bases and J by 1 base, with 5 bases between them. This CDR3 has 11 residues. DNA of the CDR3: TGTGCCAGCGAGGGGAACACTGAAGCTTTCTTT. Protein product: CASEGNTEAFF.

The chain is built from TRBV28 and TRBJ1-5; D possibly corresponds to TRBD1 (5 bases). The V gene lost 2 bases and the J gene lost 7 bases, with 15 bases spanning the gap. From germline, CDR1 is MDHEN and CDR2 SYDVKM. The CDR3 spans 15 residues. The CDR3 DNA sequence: TGTGCCAGCAGTTTAATGGGGGGAAGTGGGCAGCCCCAGCATTTT. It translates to CASSLMGGSGQPQHF.

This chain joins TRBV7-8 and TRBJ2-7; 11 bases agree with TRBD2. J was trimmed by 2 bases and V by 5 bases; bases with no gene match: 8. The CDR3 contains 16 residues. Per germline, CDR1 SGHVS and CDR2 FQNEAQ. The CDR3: CASSISGGASPYEQYF. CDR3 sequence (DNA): TGTGCCAGCAGCATTAGCGGGGGGGCCTCCCCCTACGAGCAGTACTTC.

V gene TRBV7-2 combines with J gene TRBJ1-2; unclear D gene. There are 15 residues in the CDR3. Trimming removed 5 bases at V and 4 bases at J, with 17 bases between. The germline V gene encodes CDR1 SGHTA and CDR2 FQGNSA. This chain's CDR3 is CASSPEAGVGYGYTF. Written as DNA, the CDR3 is TGTGCCAGCAGCCCGGAGGCCGGGGTAGGCTATGGCTACACCTTC.

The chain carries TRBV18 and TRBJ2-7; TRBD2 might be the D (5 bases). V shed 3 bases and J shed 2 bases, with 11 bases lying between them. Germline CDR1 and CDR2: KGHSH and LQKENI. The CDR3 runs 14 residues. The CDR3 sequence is CASSPGGGPYEQYF. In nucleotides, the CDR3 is TGTGCCAGCTCACCGGGTGGAGGCCCCTACGAGCAGTACTTC.

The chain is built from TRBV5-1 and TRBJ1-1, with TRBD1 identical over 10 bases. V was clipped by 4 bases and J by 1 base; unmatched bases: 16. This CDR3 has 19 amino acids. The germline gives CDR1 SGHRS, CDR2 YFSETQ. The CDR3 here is CASSLMRGRQGAANTEAFF. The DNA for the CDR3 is TGCGCCAGCAGCCTGATGCGTGGCCGACAGGGGGCGGCGAACACTGAAGCTTTCTTT.

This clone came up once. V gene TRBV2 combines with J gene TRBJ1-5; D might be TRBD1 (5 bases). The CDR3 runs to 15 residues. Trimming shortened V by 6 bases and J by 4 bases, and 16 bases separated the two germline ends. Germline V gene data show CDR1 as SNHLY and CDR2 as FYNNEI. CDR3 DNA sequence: TGTGCCAGCAGCCGTACCCTGACAGTTAATCAGCCCCAGCATTTT. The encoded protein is CASSRTLTVNQPQHF.